The T cell receptor (beta chain) under discussion was sequenced for a study of blood T cell repertoires in COVID-19. V lost 8 bases to trimming and J lost 0 bases, with 14 bases between them. The germline V gene has CDR1 LNHDA and CDR2 SQIVND (reference sequence). There are 15 residues in the CDR3. Measured with immunoSEQ multiplex PCR; TCRdb has only the in-frame clones, and not every one. Of tens of thousands of clones listed, around nine tenths were seen once; the top ten hold roughly 6.2%. This clone was seen just once. The specimen was peripheral blood. The chain recombines TRBV19 with TRBJ2-4; D may be TRBD2 (5 bases). This receptor was taken from a human donor in a cohort sampled during active COVID-19. The CDR3 bases are TGTGCCAGTGTTGACGGAGGCCTAGCCAAAAACATTCAGTACTTC. Translation gives CASVDGGLAKNIQYF.